Listed below are T cell receptor beta chains from one sample, sequenced in a study of cytomegalovirus exposure and HLA in healthy donors. Using immunoSEQ multiplex PCR, the repertoire was profiled, and TCRdb retains in-frame clones only, with some absent. The sample contains 110,000 to 150,000 clones, 78% of which appear only once. Specimen: PBMCs. The receptor source for this set is a female donor in good health and CMV-seronegative. CDR3s include the opening cysteine and the closing phenylalanine or tryptophan. The order of the fields is J gene, D gene, V gene, clone size, CDR3 protein, CDR3 DNA. A D gene is named only where the DNA matches it firmly. Some rows have no size entry. The others give once, few or many, or a class for an expanded clone.

>TRBJ2-1|TRBD2|TRBV4-2|.
CASSQAGTTSYNEQFF
TGTGCCAGCAGCCAAGCTGGGACTACATCCTACAATGAGCAGTTCTTC
>TRBJ1-1|TRBD1|TRBV2|.
CASRVWDRGFFDTEAFF
TGTGCCAGCAGGGTTTGGGACAGGGGGTTTTTTGACACTGAAGCTTTCTTT
>TRBJ1-6|.|TRBV6-6|few
CASSGASPLHF
TGTGCCAGCAGCGGAGCTTCACCCCTCCACTTT
>TRBJ2-1|TRBD2|TRBV7-2|.
CASSLGNLAGGLSNEQFF
TGTGCCAGCAGCTTAGGAAACCTAGCGGGGGGCCTTTCCAATGAGCAGTTCTTC
>TRBJ1-5|.|TRBV4-1|.
CASSQDDWLSINQPQHF
TGCGCCAGCAGCCAAGATGACTGGTTGTCAATCAATCAGCCCCAGCATTTT
>TRBJ1-5|TRBD1|TRBV11-2|.
CASSYGQGRPQHF
TGTGCCAGCAGCTACGGACAGGGAAGGCCCCAGCATTTT
>TRBJ2-7|TRBD1|TRBV5-1|.
CASNEGTGGFYEQYF
TGCGCCAGCAACGAAGGGACAGGGGGTTTTTACGAGCAGTACTTC
>TRBJ2-1|.|TRBV7-9|.
CASSRVEGSSYNEQFF
TGTGCCAGCAGCCGCGTGGAGGGCTCTTCCTACAATGAGCAGTTCTTC
>TRBJ2-2|.|TRBV10-3|once
CAIRDSGPTGELFF
TGTGCCATCAGAGATAGCGGACCCACCGGGGAGCTGTTTTTT
>TRBJ2-3|.|TRBV28|.
CASSLRSGNTQYF
TGTGCCAGCAGTTTACGGTCGGGGAATACGCAGTATTTT
>TRBJ2-1|.|TRBV14|.
CASSRGSEQFF
TGTGCCAGCAGCCGAGGTAGTGAGCAGTTCTTC
>TRBJ1-2|.|TRBV5-6|once
CASSPAGGGDYGYTF
TGTGCCAGCAGCCCGGCCGGCGGGGGTGACTATGGCTACACCTTC
>TRBJ1-5|.|TRBV28|.
CASSRGQAYNQPQHF
TGTGCCAGCAGTCGGGGTCAGGCGTACAATCAGCCCCAGCATTTT
>TRBJ1-3|.|TRBV7-9|.
CASSMSSGNTIYF
TGTGCCAGCAGCATGAGTTCTGGAAACACCATATATTTT
>TRBJ1-1|.|TRBV7-2|few
CASSSGLTNTEAFF
TGTGCCAGCAGCTCCGGACTCACGAACACTGAAGCTTTCTTT
>TRBJ2-7|TRBD2|TRBV6-1|.
CASSEYGTSGYEQYF
TGTGCCAGCAGTGAGTACGGGACTAGCGGCTACGAGCAGTACTTC
>TRBJ2-6|TRBD2|TRBV2|few
CARSGTSGANVLTF
TGTGCCAGGAGCGGGACTTCTGGGGCCAACGTCCTGACTTTC
>TRBJ2-1|.|TRBV7-3|.
CASSLRGSSYNEQFF
TGTGCCAGCAGCTTGCGGGGTAGCTCCTACAATGAGCAGTTCTTC
>TRBJ1-3|TRBD1|TRBV28|.
CASSLFQGAFGNTIYF
TGTGCCAGCAGTTTGTTTCAGGGGGCATTTGGAAACACCATATATTTT
>TRBJ2-3|.|TRBV6-1|.
CASSGGGSTDTQYF
TGTGCCAGCAGTGGGGGCGGTAGCACAGATACGCAGTATTTT
>TRBJ2-2|.|TRBV6-1|.
CASTAGARTGELFF
TGTGCCAGCACTGCAGGGGCAAGGACCGGGGAGCTGTTTTTT
>TRBJ2-3|.|TRBV6-5|.
CASKSPGTDTQYF
TGTGCCAGCAAGAGCCCGGGCACAGATACGCAGTATTTT
>TRBJ1-1|.|TRBV5-4|.
CASSKDGGANTEAFF
TGTGCCAGCAGCAAGGACGGAGGGGCGAACACTGAAGCTTTCTTT
>TRBJ1-2|.|TRBV18|once
CASSPPFRGGYTF
TGTGCCAGCTCACCACCGTTCCGGGGTGGCTACACCTTC
>TRBJ2-1|.|TRBV19|.
CASRAEGYNEQFF
TGTGCCAGCAGAGCGGAGGGGTACAATGAGCAGTTCTTC
>TRBJ2-7|.|TRBV21-1|.
CATPQLGQGAREQYF
TGTGCCACCCCACAACTGGGACAGGGGGCGAGGGAGCAGTACTTC
>TRBJ1-3|.|TRBV28|.
CASSFRGNTIYF
TGTGCCAGCAGTTTCCGTGGAAACACCATATATTTT
>TRBJ2-7|TRBD1|TRBV2|.
CASRVDRGLSYEQYF
TGTGCCAGCAGAGTGGACAGGGGGCTCTCCTACGAGCAGTACTTC
>TRBJ2-1|.|TRBV7-9|.
CASSYPGMGNEQFF
TGTGCCAGCAGCTATCCGGGGATGGGCAATGAGCAGTTCTTC
>TRBJ2-7|.|TRBV6-1|.
CASRDRQFHYEQYF
TGTGCCAGCAGGGACAGACAGTTTCACTACGAGCAGTACTTC
>TRBJ2-3|TRBD2|TRBV7-9|few
CASSLAASGKTDTQYF
TGTGCCAGCAGCTTAGCTGCTAGCGGGAAGACAGATACGCAGTATTTT
>TRBJ1-1|TRBD1|TRBV15|.
CATSRERGRDTEAFF
TGTGCCACCAGCAGAGAGAGGGGGCGAGACACTGAAGCTTTCTTT
>TRBJ1-6|.|TRBV30|few
CAWSVLGLRKQGLNSPLHF
TGTGCCTGGAGTGTACTGGGACTACGGAAACAGGGACTTAATTCACCCCTCCACTTT
>TRBJ1-6|TRBD1|TRBV30|.
CAWSFTGGSYNSPLHF
TGTGCCTGGAGCTTCACAGGGGGCTCCTATAATTCACCCCTCCACTTT
>TRBJ1-1|TRBD1|TRBV19|.
CATHGTGPPLNTEAFF
TGTGCCACCCATGGGACAGGACCTCCTTTGAACACTGAAGCTTTCTTT
>TRBJ2-7|TRBD1|TRBV28|.
CASSFSGQGTYEQYF
TGTGCCAGCAGTTTTTCAGGACAGGGGACCTACGAGCAGTACTTC
>TRBJ2-5|.|TRBV14|.
CASNYRAETQYF
TGTGCCAGCAACTACAGGGCTGAGACCCAGTACTTC
>TRBJ2-5|.|TRBV2|.
CASSGVETQYF
TGTGCCAGCTCCGGAGTGGAGACCCAGTACTTC
>TRBJ1-1|TRBD1|TRBV6-6|.
CASIHLRGQGGTEAFF
TGTGCCAGCATCCATCTCCGAGGACAGGGAGGAACTGAAGCTTTCTTT
>TRBJ2-1|TRBD1|TRBV29-1|.
CSVRTGPPGQFF
TGCAGCGTTAGGACAGGCCCTCCGGGGCAGTTCTTC
>TRBJ2-3|TRBD2|TRBV5-4|.
CASSLAGLAGGKDTQYF
TGTGCCAGCAGCTTGGCAGGACTAGCGGGAGGGAAAGATACGCAGTATTTT
>TRBJ2-5|.|TRBV30|once
CAWSVLQETQYF
TGTGCCTGGAGTGTACTCCAAGAGACCCAGTACTTC
>TRBJ2-3|.|TRBV10-3|.
CAISVGQGSSDTQYF
TGTGCCATCAGTGTTGGGCAGGGGAGTTCAGATACGCAGTATTTT
>TRBJ1-2|TRBD1|TRBV5-6|.
CASSRDRGQYGYPF
TGTGCCAGCAGCCGGGACAGGGGGCAATATGGCTACCCCTTC
>TRBJ2-1|.|TRBV27|.
CASSLSLRWNEQFF
TGTGCCAGCAGTTTATCCCTCCGGTGGAATGAGCAGTTCTTC
>TRBJ2-7|.|TRBV11-2|.
CASSLTRAEQYF
TGTGCCAGCAGCTTAACGAGGGCCGAGCAGTACTTC
>TRBJ2-5|.|TRBV6-5|.
CASRMTSFATETQYF
TGTGCCAGCCGGATGACTAGTTTCGCTACAGAGACCCAGTACTTC
>TRBJ1-1|.|TRBV4-2|few
CASSQAPAMNTEAFF
TGTGCCAGCAGCCAAGCCCCCGCGATGAACACTGAAGCTTTCTTT
>TRBJ2-3|.|TRBV28|.
CASTDIKGTDTQYF
TGTGCCAGCACCGACATCAAAGGCACAGATACGCAGTATTTT
>TRBJ2-2|TRBD1|TRBV28|.
CASRLGQLASGELFF
TGTGCCAGCAGGTTGGGACAGTTGGCGAGCGGGGAGCTGTTTTTT